This T cell receptor (beta chain) was captured in a study of neurological immune-mediated disorders. Study-level findings and limits: Sharing of CDR3 amino acid sequences among expanded clones across subjects was absent, suggesting private repertoires in all groups.

The authors made cDNA by 5'RACE with 10-nucleotide random UMIs. Each CDR3 protein gets one entry after TCRdb re-called the 5' RACE reads with MiXCR. This sample has approximately 37,000 distinct CDR3 sequences, with 3% to 4% found just once. CDR3 length equals 12 residues. V lost 8 bases to trimming and J lost 5 bases, with 12 bases between them. Germline CDR1 and CDR2: SGHNT and YENEEA. On this clonotype: The antigen is not known.

This TCR was sampled from a young man with multiple sclerosis. The V and J genes are TRBV11-3 and TRBJ1-2, with D unclear. The sequencing input was PBMCs. CDR3 in DNA: TGTGCCAGCGGATTTTCGGGGTATGGCTACACCTTC. Protein: CASGFSGYGYTF. Based on the CDR3 plus reference TRBV11-3 and TRBJ1-2, the full variable domain is EAGVVQSPRYKIIEKKQPVAFWCNPISGHNTLYWYLQNLGQGPELLIRYENEEAVDDSQLPKDRFSAERLKGVDSTLKIQPAELGDSAVYLCASGFSGYGYTFGSGTRLTVV.